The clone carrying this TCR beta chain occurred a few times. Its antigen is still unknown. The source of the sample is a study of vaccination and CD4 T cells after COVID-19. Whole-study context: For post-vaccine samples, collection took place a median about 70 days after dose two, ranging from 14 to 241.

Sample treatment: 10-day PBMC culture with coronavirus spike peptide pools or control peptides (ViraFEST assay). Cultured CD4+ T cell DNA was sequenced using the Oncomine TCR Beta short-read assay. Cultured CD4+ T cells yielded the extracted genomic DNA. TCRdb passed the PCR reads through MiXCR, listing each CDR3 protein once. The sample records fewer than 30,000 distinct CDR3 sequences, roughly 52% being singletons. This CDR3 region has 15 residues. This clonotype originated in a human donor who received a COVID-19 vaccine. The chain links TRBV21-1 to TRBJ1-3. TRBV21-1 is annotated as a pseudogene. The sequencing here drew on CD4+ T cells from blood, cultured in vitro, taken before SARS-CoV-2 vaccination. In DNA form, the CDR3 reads TGTGCCAGCACCTCTGGAGATAGCTCTGGAAACACCATATATTTT. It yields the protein CASTSGDSSGNTIYF.